Each of the 5 T cell receptor beta chains below was sequenced from the same sample in a study of technical replicates of blood from a few donors. The data were produced by immunoSEQ multiplex PCR, yet TCRdb's version contains in-frame clones alone and is incomplete. The repertoire consists of roughly 61,000 clones, with more than 95% occurring once and the leading ten covering 0.19%. Source material: T cells isolated from PBMCs. Receptors were obtained from a human donor in good health.

This clone has only one observation. CDR3 loop: CSVAGGRGADTQYF. DNA of the CDR3: TGCAGCGTGGCCGGCGGGCGGGGGGCAGATACGCAGTATTTT. The chain has TRBV29-1 and TRBJ2-3; 8 bases fit TRBD2. V shed 6 bases and J 4 bases; nucleotides not matched to a gene: 9. The V gene's germline CDR1 is SQVTM and CDR2 ANQGSEA. The CDR3 spans 14 residues.

The V gene is TRBV2, the J gene TRBJ2-5, with 10 bases matching TRBD2. The CDR3 runs to 15 residues. CDR1 is SNHLY and CDR2 is FYNNEI in the germline V gene. Trimming cost V 8 bases and J 3 bases; bases outside gene matches: 9. CDR3 sequence: CASSRLAGEKETQYF. CDR3 coding DNA: TGTGCCAGCTCACGGCTAGCGGGAGAAAAAGAGACCCAGTACTTC.

The V call is TRBV7-2, the J call TRBJ1-5, with 11 positions matching TRBD1. The CDR3 has 14 amino acids. The germline V gene encodes CDR1 SGHTA and CDR2 FQGNSA. Trimming removed 5 bases from V and 8 bases from J; junction bases left unmatched: 5. The CDR3 reads CASSIRDRGKPQHF. CDR3 bases: TGTGCCAGCAGCATAAGGGACAGGGGGAAGCCCCAGCATTTT.

This chain links TRBV6-1 with TRBJ1-1; D gene uncertain. The CDR3 sequence is 15 residues long. Per germline, CDR1 MNHNS and CDR2 SASEGT. Trimming left V 6 bases short and J 7 bases short, with 21 bases between. The CDR3 DNA is TGTGCCAGCAGGGTAGGCAGGCGAAGTGCCGATGAAGCTTTCTTT. It translates to CASRVGRRSADEAFF.

This clone was seen once. V is TRBV2 and J is TRBJ2-6; TRBD1 might be the D (5 bases). V lost 6 bases and J lost 6, with 21 bases in between. The CDR3 sequence is 17 residues long. CDR1 is SNHLY and CDR2 is FYNNEI in the germline V gene. This chain's CDR3 is CASRSHQGSLEANVLTF. For the CDR3, the DNA is TGTGCCAGCAGATCCCACCAGGGAAGTTTGGAGGCCAACGTCCTGACTTTC.